The T cell receptor (beta chain) under discussion was sequenced for a study of neurological immune-mediated disorders. General study results and limits: Association with the multiple sclerosis repertoire cluster was not found for any clinical or MRI feature. Across subjects, no CDR3 amino acid sequence appeared in expanded clones of more than one subject, a finding that suggested private repertoires in all groups.

The cDNA was produced through 5'RACE with 10-nucleotide random UMIs. One entry per CDR3 protein results from TCRdb running MiXCR on the 5' RACE reads. The top ten hold roughly 5.6% of the sample, which has some 46,000 distinct CDR3 sequences, around 4.3% seen once. The ends lost 8 bases at V and 5 bases at J; junction bases unmatched: 10. There are 14 residues in the CDR3. Germline values: CDR1 LGHDT, CDR2 YNNKEL (reference sequence). On this clonotype itself: What it recognizes is unknown.

This receptor was identified in an older woman with multiple sclerosis. The source material was PBMCs. The rearrangement joins TRBV3-1 to TRBJ1-2, with 8 bases fitting TRBD1. DNA of the CDR3: TGTGCCAGCCAGGGGGGTCAGGGGGCGTATGGCTACACCTTC. Protein sequence: CASQGGQGAYGYTF. Looking up the rest from reference TRBV3-1 and TRBJ1-2 gives the full variable domain: DTAVSQTPKYLVTQMGNDKSIKCEQNLGHDTMYWYKQDSKKFLKIMFSYNNKELIINETVPNRFSPKSPDKAHLNLHINSLELGDSAVYFCASQGGQGAYGYTFGSGTRLTVV.